Following are 4 T cell receptor beta chains from one sample sequenced in a study of blood T cell repertoires in COVID-19. Profiled with immunoSEQ multiplex PCR; TCRdb holds only in-frame clones, not every one. The sample lists roughly 30,000 clones, over 75% occurring once. Sequences were obtained from peripheral blood. Receptors were obtained from a man in his 70s with active COVID-19.

The rearrangement joins TRBV7-3 to TRBJ2-3, with 12 nucleotides matching TRBD2. The CDR3 contains 15 residues. Per the germline V gene, CDR1 is SGHTA and CDR2 is FQGTGA. Unmatched junction bases numbered 3, after V lost 4 bases and J lost 4 bases. CDR3 loop: CASSSSGGAADTQYF. The CDR3 DNA sequence: TGTGCCAGCAGCTCTAGCGGGGGGGCAGCAGATACGCAGTATTTT.

The chain joins TRBV11-3 to TRBJ1-1, with D perhaps matching TRBD1 (6 bases). Trimming stripped 1 base from V and 5 bases from J, with 14 bases between. Germline V gives CDR1 SGHNT, CDR2 YENEEA. CDR3 length: 15 amino acids. The CDR3 DNA sequence: TGTGCCAGCAGCTTAGGTCTCAGGGGAGGGACTGAAGCTTTCTTT. This sequence encodes CASSLGLRGGTEAFF.

J is TRBJ1-6 and V is TRBV5-1, with a possible D match to TRBD1 (5 bases). Germline loops: CDR1 SGHRS, CDR2 YFSETQ. Trimming shortened V by 0 bases and J by 5 bases, and 12 bases separated the two germline ends. The CDR3 loop spans 16 amino acids. This CDR3 is CASSLVQGGDNSPLHF. The CDR3 DNA reads as TGCGCCAGCAGCTTGGTTCAGGGTGGCGATAATTCACCCCTCCACTTT.

This chain's CDR3 is CASSPPEANTGELFF. The CDR3 DNA sequence: TGTGCCAGCTCACCACCCGAGGCGAACACCGGGGAGCTGTTTTTT. The chain employs TRBV18 and TRBJ2-2; D call uncertain. V lost 0 bases and J lost 0, with 5 bases in between. The CDR3 runs 15 residues. Germline CDR1 KGHSH, CDR2 LQKENI.